The sequence of this T cell receptor (beta chain) was determined in a study of blood T cell repertoires in COVID-19. How the authors handled the data: Nucleated cell number was recorded as an estimate derived from reference gene primer amplification. Assay: immunoSEQ multiplex PCR; the TCRdb copy retains only in-frame clones and omits some. V, J and clone size derive from that table, while D and trimming were established from the DNA sequence. The table shows about 90,000 clones, with 75% to 90% occurring only once. CDR3 size: 12 residues. Germline V gene data show CDR1 as SGDLS and CDR2 as YYNGEE. The trim removed 4 bases at V and 6 bases at J, leaving 2 bases unmatched.

The specimen sequenced was peripheral blood. The sequence was obtained from a woman in her 70s with acute or convalescent COVID-19. The genes are TRBV9 and TRBJ2-3; TRBD1 matches at 7 bases. The CDR3 sequence: CASSRDSDTQYF. CDR3 DNA sequence: TGTGCCAGCAGCCGGGACAGTGATACGCAGTATTTT.